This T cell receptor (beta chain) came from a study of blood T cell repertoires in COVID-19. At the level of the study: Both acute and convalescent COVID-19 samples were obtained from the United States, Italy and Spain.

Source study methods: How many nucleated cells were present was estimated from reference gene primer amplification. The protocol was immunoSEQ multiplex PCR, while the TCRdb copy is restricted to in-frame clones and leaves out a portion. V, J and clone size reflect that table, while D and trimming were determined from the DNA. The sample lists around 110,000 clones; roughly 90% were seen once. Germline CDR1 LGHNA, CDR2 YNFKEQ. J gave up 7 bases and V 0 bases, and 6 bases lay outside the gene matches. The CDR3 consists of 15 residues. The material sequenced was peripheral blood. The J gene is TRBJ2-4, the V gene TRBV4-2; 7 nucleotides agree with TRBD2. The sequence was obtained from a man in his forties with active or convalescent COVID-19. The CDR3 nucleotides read TGTGCCAGCAGCCAAGAATTGGGCGGGGGTAACATTCAGTACTTC. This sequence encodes CASSQELGGGNIQYF.